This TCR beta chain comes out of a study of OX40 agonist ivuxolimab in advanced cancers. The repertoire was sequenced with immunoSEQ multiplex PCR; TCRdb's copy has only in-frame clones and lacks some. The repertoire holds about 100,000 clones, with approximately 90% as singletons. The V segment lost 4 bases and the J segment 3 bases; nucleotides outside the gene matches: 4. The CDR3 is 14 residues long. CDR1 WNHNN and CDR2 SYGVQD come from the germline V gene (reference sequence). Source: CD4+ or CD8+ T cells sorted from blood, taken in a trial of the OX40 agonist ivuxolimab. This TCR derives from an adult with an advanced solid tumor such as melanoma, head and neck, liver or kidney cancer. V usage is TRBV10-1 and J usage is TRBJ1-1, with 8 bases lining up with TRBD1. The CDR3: CASSGTGPYTEAFF. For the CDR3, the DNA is TGCGCCAGCAGTGGGACAGGGCCCTACACTGAAGCTTTCTTT.